A single sample is the source of the 9 T cell receptor beta chains below, sequenced in a study of T cells in Graves' hyperthyroidism and ophthalmopathy. TCR beta CDR3 region amplification was performed from RNA transcripts. The HTBI primer set drove a first-round RT-PCR of the TCR CDR3. TCRdb passed the multiplex PCR reads through MiXCR, listing each CDR3 protein once. The table has hundreds of thousands of distinct CDR3 sequences, 12% to 15% seen once. Input material: blood. All receptors derive from a woman aged 18-29 years with Graves' hyperthyroidism.

In this sample, this clonotype turned up many times. V is TRBV6-2 or TRBV6-3 and J is TRBJ2-1; D assignment may be TRBD1 or TRBD2 (5 bases each). The V gene lost 5 bases and the J gene lost 6 bases, with 17 bases spanning the gap. The V gene's germline CDR1 is MNHEY and CDR2 SVGEGT. The CDR3 consists of 15 residues. CDR3 amino acids: CASSPRGSFANEQFF. The CDR3 nucleotides are TGTGCCAGCAGTCCCCGGGGCAGCTTCGCCAATGAGCAGTTCTTC.

The chain combines TRBV18 with TRBJ2-5; D unclear. The CDR3 spans 13 residues. Looked up from germline, CDR1 is KGHSH and CDR2 is LQKENI. V dropped 8 bases and J dropped 5 bases, with 15 bases sitting between them. The CDR3 here is CASRLMTGETQYF. The CDR3, as DNA: TGTGCCAGCAGACTCATGACTGGGGAGACCCAGTACTTC.

This clonotype was counted ten times or more. V usage is TRBV24-1 and J usage is TRBJ1-1, with D unresolved. CDR3 length equals 13 residues. Germline V gene data show CDR1 as KGHDR and CDR2 as SFDVKD. Trimming pared 3 bases from V and 5 bases from J, leaving 9 bases between. CDR3 region: CATSDRMGTEAFF. CDR3 coding DNA: TGTGCCACCAGTGATCGGATGGGGACTGAAGCTTTCTTT.

Concerning this clonotype: This could be a read error, since a much larger clone is one nucleotide away. The J gene is TRBJ1-4, the V gene TRBV7-9; possible D gene TRBD1, 5 bases. The ends were cut back, 4 bases at V and 0 bases at J, with 6 bases in the middle. Germline CDR1 reads SEHNR; CDR2 reads FQNEAQ (reference sequence). CDR3 size: 14 residues. The CDR3 is CASSSGSTNEKLFF. The CDR3 region has the DNA TGTGCCAGCAGCTCAGGGTCAACTAATGAAAAACTGTTTTTT.

This chain joins TRBV7-9 and TRBJ2-5; a possible D gene is TRBD1 (6 bases). Germline CDR1 is SEHNR and CDR2 is FQNEAQ (reference sequence). Trimming pared 1 base from V and 0 bases from J, leaving 12 bases between. This CDR3 contains 16 residues. CDR3 residues: CASSLGGTLYQETQYF. CDR3 sequence (DNA): TGTGCCAGCAGCTTAGGGGGGACACTTTACCAAGAGACCCAGTACTTC. The full variable domain, rest sourced from reference TRBV7-9 and TRBJ2-5, is DTGVSQNPRHKITKRGQNVTFRCDPISEHNRLYWYRQTLGQGPEFLTYFQNEAQLEKSRLLSDRFSAERPKGSFSTLEIQRTEQGDSAMYLCASSLGGTLYQETQYFGPGTRLLVL.

This clonotype was counted at least ten times. This rearrangement joins TRBV4-1 to TRBJ2-1; maybe TRBD2 (7 bases). With 3 bases removed from V and 10 bases from J, the gap between germline ends came to 19 bases. The CDR3 extends over 15 amino acids. CDR1 and CDR2 from the germline V gene are MGHRA and YSYEKL. CDR3 residues: CASSQAWGGLREQFF. The CDR3 DNA is TGCGCCAGCAGCCAGGCGTGGGGGGGCCTAAGAGAGCAGTTCTTC.

This clonotype showed up many times. Here the CDR3 DNA reads TGTGCCAGCAGGGGACAGAGGGCCACCGGGGAGCTGTTTTTT. It specifies CASRGQRATGELFF. This chain joins TRBV12-3 or TRBV12-4 and TRBJ2-2, with 7 nucleotides matching TRBD1. This CDR3 spans 14 amino acids. After removal of 6 bases from V and 4 bases from J, the junction contained 5 bases not matched to a gene.

This clonotype was found many times. CDR3 sequence (DNA): TGTGCCAGCAGGGAACTGAGCTCCTATAATTCACCCCTCCACTTT. This sequence encodes CASRELSSYNSPLHF. This rearrangement joins TRBV28 to TRBJ1-6, with D hard to call. Germline CDR1 MDHEN, CDR2 SYDVKM. This CDR3 contains 15 residues. The ends were cut back, 6 bases at V and 0 bases at J, with 9 bases in the middle.

As regards this clonotype: This may come from a read error, since a much larger clone is one base off. The chain carries TRBV12-3 or TRBV12-4 and TRBJ2-3; D is unresolved. The length of the CDR3 is 13 residues. Trimming left V 4 bases short and J 6 bases short, with 11 bases between. In DNA, the CDR3 is TGTGCCAGCAGTTCGGGCAGCCAGGATACGCAGTATTTT. Amino acid sequence: CASSSGSQDTQYF.